Shown below are 9 T cell receptor beta chains from a single sample sequenced in a study of CD8+ T cells in alopecia areata. cDNA prepared by RNA extraction and subsequent reverse transcription served as the template for sequencing. TCRdb's copy holds only in-frame clones and misses some; the assay was immunoSEQ multiplex PCR. The repertoire consists of about 110,000 clones, with approximately 59% occurring once and the leading ten covering 20% to 25%. The sample taken for sequencing was CD8+ T cells sorted from blood. All receptors derive from a human donor in good health.

The gene calls are TRBV5-4 and TRBJ2-3; D might be TRBD2 (6 bases). The CDR3 loop spans 13 amino acids. The V gene's germline CDR1 is SGHNT and CDR2 YYREEE (reference sequence). V was clipped by 3 bases and J by 11 bases, with 16 bases between them. The CDR3 bases are TGTGCCAGCAGCTCGGGGGTTGAAAGGTGGCAGTATTTT. Translated: CASSSGVERWQYF.

The genes are TRBV30 and TRBJ1-2, with TRBD1 matching 7 bases. J gave up 3 bases and V 1 base, and 2 bases lay outside the gene matches. Germline V CDR1 and CDR2: GTSNPN, SVGIG (reference sequence). This CDR3 spans 13 amino acids. The CDR3: CAWSGTGDYGYTF. The CDR3 DNA is TGTGCCTGGAGTGGGACAGGAGACTATGGCTACACCTTC.

This sequence joins TRBV27 and TRBJ1-2, with D possibly TRBD1 on 6 matching bases. Germline CDR1 and CDR2: MNHEY and SMNVEV (reference sequence). The ends were cut back, 5 bases at V and 6 bases at J, with 10 bases in the middle. The CDR3 contains 12 residues. CDR3 sequence reads: CASSQAGDGYTF. As DNA, the CDR3 is TGTGCCAGCAGTCAGGCAGGGGATGGCTACACCTTC.

The genes are TRBV19 and TRBJ1-6, with 7 bases fitting TRBD1. Germline-derived CDR1 and CDR2 are LNHDA and SQIVND (reference sequence). V lost 3 bases and J lost 10; bases outside the gene matches: 9. The CDR3 is 15 amino acids. Here the CDR3 DNA reads TGTGCCAGTAGTATCGGGACAGCGGGGACGTCACCCCTCCACTTT. Residues: CASSIGTAGTSPLHF.

The chain links TRBV6-5 to TRBJ2-3, with TRBD2 matching over 7 bases. With 5 bases clipped from V and 5 bases from J, the junction kept 7 bases outside the gene matches. The CDR3 length is 14 residues. Germline values: CDR1 MNHEY, CDR2 SVGAGI. The CDR3 DNA reads as TGTGCCAGCAGTCCCCTCGGACTAGTAGATACGCAGTATTTT. This codes for CASSPLGLVDTQYF.

The V and J genes are TRBV5-6 and TRBJ2-3; no clear D. The V gene lost 1 base and the J gene lost 1 base, with 16 bases spanning the gap. This CDR3 region has 17 residues. Germline CDR1 reads SGHDT; CDR2 reads YYEEEE. The chain's CDR3 is CASSLLGRRGRTDTQYF. In nucleotides, the CDR3 is TGTGCCAGCAGCTTGCTTGGCCGTCGCGGCCGCACAGATACGCAGTATTTT.

The table lists this clone with many counts. This chain uses TRBV19 with TRBJ2-4, with 9 bases fitting TRBD1. This CDR3 has 14 residues. In germline, CDR1 is LNHDA, CDR2 SQIVND (reference sequence). The trim removed 5 bases at V and 8 bases at J, leaving 7 bases unmatched. The CDR3, as DNA: TGTGCCAGTAGTGCCGGGACAGGGTTTGACATTCAGTACTTC. This translates into CASSAGTGFDIQYF.

The gene calls are TRBV11-2 and TRBJ2-1; no reliable D call. Trimming took 2 bases from V and 4 from J, leaving 18 bases between them. There are 17 residues in the CDR3. Per the germline V gene, CDR1 is SGHAT and CDR2 is FQNNGV. The CDR3 sequence: CASSLRLPGYFYNEQFF. In nucleotides, the CDR3 is TGTGCCAGCAGCTTACGACTGCCGGGCTACTTTTACAATGAGCAGTTCTTC.

The rearrangement links TRBV29-1 to TRBJ2-7, with D tentatively TRBD1 or TRBD2 (6 bases each). Germline assignment: CDR1 SQVTM and CDR2 ANQGSEA. This CDR3 comprises 13 residues. V lost 4 bases to trimming and J lost 2 bases, with 12 bases between them. CDR3 coding DNA: TGCAGCGTTGGCCCGGGGGCTGCCTACGAGCAGTACTTC. It yields the protein CSVGPGAAYEQYF.